This T cell receptor (beta chain) was identified during a study of cytomegalovirus exposure and HLA in healthy donors. The junction had 13 bases not matched to a gene; V was cut back by 8 bases and J by 3 bases. This CDR3 comprises 16 residues. CDR1 and CDR2 (germline): MDHEN, SYDVKM. It was with 60 Vbeta and 13 Jbeta primers that the PCR ran. Here immunoSEQ multiplex PCR was the method, and the copy in TCRdb shows in-frame clones only, minus some. The table has 130,000 to 150,000 clones, around 70% seen once; the top ten hold over 2%. Study-wide results and limits: According to the study, 160 or so TCR beta chains were cytomegalovirus-associated. A prior analysis recorded that most TCR beta V segments were productive about 87% or about 30% of the time. Among immune exposure information, only CMV serostatus was available. It emerged from a later analysis that several of the most significant clusters appeared to be linked to common viral pathogens.

On this clone itself: What it binds is unknown.

The chain uses TRBV28 and TRBJ2-1; TRBD1 agrees at 7 bases. The sequencing sample was made of PBMCs. The receptor comes from a man aged 40-50 years in good health and CMV-seronegative. In DNA form, the CDR3 reads TGTGCCAGCGTCGACGAGGGGGCCAGCGTCTACAATGAGCAGTTCTTC. The encoded protein is CASVDEGASVYNEQFF.